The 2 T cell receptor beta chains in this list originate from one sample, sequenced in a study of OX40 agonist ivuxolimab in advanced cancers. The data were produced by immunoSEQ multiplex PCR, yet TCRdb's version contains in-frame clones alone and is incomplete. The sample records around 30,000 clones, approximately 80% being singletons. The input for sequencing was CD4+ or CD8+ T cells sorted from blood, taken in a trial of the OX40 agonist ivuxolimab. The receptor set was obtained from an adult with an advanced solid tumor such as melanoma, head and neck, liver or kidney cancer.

CDR3 amino acids: CASSQDGLGYEQYF. The CDR3 DNA follows: TGCGCCAGCAGCCAAGATGGCCTTGGCTACGAGCAGTACTTC. This chain joins TRBV4-3 and TRBJ2-7; no clear D gene. The length of the CDR3 is 14 residues. Germline lookup yields CDR1 LGHNA and CDR2 YSLEER. The V gene lost 0 bases and the J gene lost 3 bases, with 9 bases spanning the gap.

The CDR3 loop is CAWSGQGEGYTF. The DNA for the CDR3 is TGTGCCTGGAGCGGCCAGGGAGAAGGCTACACCTTC. V gene TRBV30 combines with J gene TRBJ1-2; perhaps TRBD1 as D (5 bases). CDR1 is GTSNPN and CDR2 is SVGIG in the germline V gene (reference sequence). The CDR3 loop spans 12 amino acids. Trimming cost V 3 bases and J 8 bases, with 13 bases left between them.